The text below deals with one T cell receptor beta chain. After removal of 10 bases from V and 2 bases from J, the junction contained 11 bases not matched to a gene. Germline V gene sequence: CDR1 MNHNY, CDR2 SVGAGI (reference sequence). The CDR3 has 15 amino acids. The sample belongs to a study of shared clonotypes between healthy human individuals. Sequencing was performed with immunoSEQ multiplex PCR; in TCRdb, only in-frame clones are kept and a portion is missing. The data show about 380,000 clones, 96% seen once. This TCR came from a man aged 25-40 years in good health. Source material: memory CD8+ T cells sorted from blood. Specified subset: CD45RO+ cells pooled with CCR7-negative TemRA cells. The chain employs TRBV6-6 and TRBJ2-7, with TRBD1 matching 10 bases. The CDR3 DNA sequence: TGTGCCACCTTAGTGAGTGGGACAGGGGCCTACGAGCAGTACTTC. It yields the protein CATLVSGTGAYEQYF.